Below, 5 T cell receptor beta chains from the same sample are listed, as sequenced in a study of T cells in Graves' hyperthyroidism and ophthalmopathy. From RNA transcripts, TCR beta CDR3 regions were amplified. HTBI primers were the set used in a first-round RT-PCR of the TCR CDR3. TCRdb processed the multiplex PCR reads anew with MiXCR; each CDR3 protein has one entry. This table has roughly 240,000 distinct CDR3 sequences, 16% appearing once. Sequencing used blood. The receptors originated from a woman under 30 with Graves' ophthalmopathy.

In this sample, this clonotype turned up many times. This sequence joins TRBV24-1 and TRBJ2-1, with a tentative D call TRBD1 (6 bases). The CDR3 contains 13 residues. V was shortened by 9 bases and J by 3 bases, with 11 bases between the two germline ends. Germline V gives CDR1 KGHDR, CDR2 SFDVKD. CDR3 coding DNA: TGTGCCACCGAAGGACAGAACTACAATGAGCAGTTCTTC. It specifies CATEGQNYNEQFF.

This clonotype appeared many times. The CDR3 DNA follows: TGTGCCAGCAGGGGACAGTCCTACACTGAAGCTTTCTTT. Encoded protein: CASRGQSYTEAFF. The chain links TRBV28 to TRBJ1-1; 7 bases align to TRBD1. Germline loops: CDR1 MDHEN, CDR2 SYDVKM. V lost 6 bases to trimming and J lost 3 bases; unmatched junction nucleotides: 4. The CDR3 has 13 residues. Full variable domain (remainder filled in from reference TRBV28 and TRBJ1-1): DVKVTQSSRYLVKRTGEKVFLECVQDMDHENMFWYRQDPGLGLRLIYFSYDVKMKEKGDIPEGYSVSREKKERFSLILESASTNQTSMYLCASRGQSYTEAFFGQGTRLTVV.

This clonotype occurred a few times. The chain recombines TRBV19 with TRBJ1-5; D gene unclear. Trimming left V 5 bases short and J 1 base short, with 12 bases between. CDR3 length: 15 residues. Germline loops: CDR1 LNHDA, CDR2 SQIVND (reference sequence). The CDR3 loop reads CASSWTERSNQPQHF. In nucleotides, the CDR3 is TGTGCCAGTAGTTGGACCGAACGGAGCAATCAGCCCCAGCATTTT. Filled out from reference TRBV19 and TRBJ1-5, the complete variable domain reads DGGITQSPKYLFRKEGQNVTLSCEQNLNHDAMYWYRQDPGQGLRLIYYSQIVNDFQKGDIAEGYSVSREKKESFPLTVTSAQKNPTAFYLCASSWTERSNQPQHFGDGTRLSIL.

This clonotype was counted at least ten times. The genes are TRBV20-1 and TRBJ2-7; TRBD1 might be the D (6 bases). Germline V gene sequence: CDR1 DFQATT, CDR2 SNEGSKA (reference sequence). V was clipped by 5 bases and J by 3 bases, with 20 bases between them. This CDR3 comprises 15 residues. CDR3 DNA: TGCAGTGCTCGCCAGTCAGGGACATTTTTCTACGAGCAGTACTTC. It codes for CSARQSGTFFYEQYF.

This clonotype came up many times. V usage is TRBV25-1 and J usage is TRBJ2-3; 12 bases are a match to TRBD2. Looked up from germline, CDR1 is MGHDK and CDR2 is SYGVNS. The V gene end was trimmed by 5 bases and the J gene end by 0 bases; junction bases not matched to a gene: 12. This CDR3 contains 19 residues. CDR3 bases: TGTGCCAGCAGTCAGACTAGCGGGAGAGTGGGGTCTAGCACAGATACGCAGTATTTT. Protein sequence: CASSQTSGRVGSSTDTQYF. Drawing the rest from reference TRBV25-1 and TRBJ2-3, the complete variable domain is EADIYQTPRYLVIGTGKKITLECSQTMGHDKMYWYQQDPGMELHLIHYSYGVNSTEKGDLSSESTVSRIRTEHFPLTLESARPSHTSQYLCASSQTSGRVGSSTDTQYFGPGTRLTVL.